What follows is one T cell receptor beta chain and its context. What antigen it recognizes has not been identified. There are no base qualities to consult, and no much larger clone falls within one base. From V the trimming removes 1 base and from J it removes 9 bases, while the gene matches leave 2 bases of the junction unaccounted for. Its CDR3 holds 14 amino acids, cysteine through phenylalanine. The entry retains the CDR3 DNA only, 42 bases that are in frame from base 1. The germline V gene yields SGHTA for CDR1 and FQGNSA for CDR2. This entry is derived from a study of shared clonotypes between healthy human individuals (dated by TCRdb to 2018 to 2021). General notes on the study: Two women and three men aged 18 to 49 years were included in the cohort. To increase sequencing depth and limit assay-specific biases, different laboratories used diverse techniques to prepare libraries and sequence TCR repertoires. For each donor, CD4 naive and CD4 memory were each given three plates, CD8 naive was given two plates, and CD8 memory was given one plate. To estimate repertoire size and how much clonotype sharing occurs between individuals, the study deeply sequenced the blood TCR repertoires of five healthy adults. Between about 0.9 and 9 billion PBMCs per donor were obtained by leukapheresis. The research as a whole found: Sampling was restricted to blood, and TCR repertoires in tissue are likely to differ from TCR repertoires in blood. Estimated clonotype richness was generally larger for naive than for memory subsets. The small number of donors limited the genetic and exposure-history diversity represented. When a handful of donors were compared, the shared fraction of clonotypes was around 5.1% for naive CD4, less than 4% for naive CD8, 2.3% for memory CD4, and roughly 0.43% for memory CD8. Compared with non-shared clonotypes, clonotypes shared by all four sorted-subset donors had higher generation probabilities. Rarefaction of sorted-subset datasets indicated incomplete sequencing despite the large sequencing depth. Based on pairwise subsampling, the degree of clonotype sharing among donors was expected to be affected by sequencing depth.

Donors were healthy HIV-negative adults with no recently reported acute infections or vaccinations. Every donor was a Caucasian adult residing in Nashville, Tennessee, USA. CD4+ T cells were enriched by magnetic negative selection, after which naive cells were positively selected on CD45RA and the negative fraction was taken as the memory subset. Blood was obtained by leukapheresis, after which PBMCs were separated by Ficoll-Histopaque density gradient centrifugation and cryopreserved in liquid nitrogen vapor phase. Analytical flow cytometry was used to check the purity and quantity of each magnetically sorted T cell population. Each sorted fraction had its genomic DNA isolated and then quantified by UV absorbance on a Nanodrop 2000c. Using the deep immunoSEQ assay, multiplex PCR amplified TCR CDR3 regions from genomic DNA. Extracted genomic DNA from each cell subset was spread evenly across all wells of several immunoSEQ 96-well plates, with each plate serving as a replicate. Each replicate PCR for sorted subsets received around 200 ng genomic DNA, equal to about 30,000 T cell genomes. The purified libraries were quantified using a Qubit 3.0 fluorometer, sized with a Bioanalyzer 2100, and then quantified again using the KAPA Library Quantification kit. Every immunoSEQ 96-well plate was sequenced on a separate single-read 150-cycle Illumina NextSeq 550 flow cell. The study's own analysis went as follows. Because the immunoSEQ output held only junctional sequences and lacked quality scores, the filtering could not match the filtering applied to full-length reads. To assign V/J genes and CDR3, sequences were annotated against IMGT germline references using PyIR, a Python wrapper for IgBLAST v1.9. Reads were filtered out if the reads had weak V/J assignments (E-value above 1e-6), no CDR3, stop codons, out-of-frame junctions, or ambiguous translated residues. V3J clonotypes were defined as sequences sharing the same inferred V gene, J gene, and CDR3 amino acid sequence. Percentage overlap between repertoires was calculated by dividing the number of shared unique clonotypes by the size of the smaller repertoire. Richness of each repertoire was evaluated using RTK rarefaction, the Chao1 estimator, and Recon v2.1 estimates of unobserved clonotypes. Generation probabilities were computed with OLGA for all TCRbeta clonotypes obtained by the gDNA method from a few donors. The table comes from immuneACCESS by way of TCRdb, which keeps in-frame sequences with V and J called. Part of the clones is missing from these tables; in studies checked, under half for an unresolved V gene and the rest for unknown reasons. V, J and clone size derive from that table, while D and trimming were established from the DNA sequence. The sample includes over 1.5 million clones, with about 98% observed a single time. The ten biggest clones cover roughly 0.42% of the sample.

The chain is assembled from TRBV7-2 and TRBJ2-1, and 11 bases in between align with TRBD2. Sequencing used naive CD4+ T cells sorted from blood. The cell subset or site label for this specimen denotes: CD45RA+ positively selected. The sequence came from a man aged 30 to 45 in good health. The sequenced DNA is TGTGCCAGCAGCTTAGTACTAGCGGGAGTTGAGCAGTTCTTC. Its protein product is CASSLVLAGVEQFF.